This is a list of T cell receptor beta chains from one sample in a study of post-analysis software for immune sequencing data. MiXCR was run by TCRdb on the PCR reads, yielding one entry per CDR3 protein. The top ten clones hold about 11% of a sample with some 700,000 distinct CDR3 sequences, over 45% of them seen once. The sample taken for sequencing was blood. These receptors all come from a girl aged 2-9 years with multiple sclerosis. Each CDR3 is given with its conserved first and last residue. A D gene is named only where the DNA matches it firmly. Where a row states a size, it is once, few, many or the class of an expanded clone; other rows omit it.

V gene	D gene	J gene	clone size	CDR3 DNA	CDR3 protein
TRBV2	TRBD2	TRBJ2-5	-	TGTGCCAGCAGTGAGGCGAACCCCTTTTTGGCGGGAGGGTACCAAGAGACCCAGTACTTC	CASSEANPFLAGGYQETQYF
TRBV7-8	TRBD2	TRBJ2-4	-	TGTGCCAGCAGCTTAGACGGGGGGTTAGCCAAAAACATTCAGTACTTC	CASSLDGGLAKNIQYF
TRBV29-1	TRBD1	TRBJ2-3	-	TGCAGCGTCCAACAGGGGGCGCAGGATACGCAGTATTTT	CSVQQGAQDTQYF
TRBV29-1	TRBD1	TRBJ2-1	-	TGCAGCGTTGTGTACTCACAGGGGGCTTTCGACAATGAGCAGTTCTTC	CSVVYSQGAFDNEQFF
TRBV5-1	TRBD2	TRBJ2-3	-	TGCGCCAGCAGCTCAGGGACTAGCGAACCAGATACGCAGTATTTT	CASSSGTSEPDTQYF
TRBV28	-	TRBJ2-1	-	TGTGCCAGCAGTTTAGGTGCAGAGATAGTTTCGGGCTTATACAATGAGCAGTTCTTC	CASSLGAEIVSGLYNEQFF
TRBV5-1	-	TRBJ2-1	-	TGCGCCAGCAGCCGGGAAGGTACATCCTACAATGAGCAGTTCTTC	CASSREGTSYNEQFF
TRBV4-3	-	TRBJ2-3	few	TGCGCCAGCAGCCAAAACGCCCCAGATACGCAGTATTTT	CASSQNAPDTQYF
TRBV10-3	-	TRBJ2-3	few	TGTGCCATCAGTAACAGGGCAGATACGCAGTATTTT	CAISNRADTQYF
TRBV4-3	-	TRBJ2-6	-	TGCGCCAGCACCCCAAGATTCCAGTCTGGGGCCAACGTCCTGACTTTC	CASTPRFQSGANVLTF
TRBV4-3	TRBD2	TRBJ2-3	-	TGCGCCAGCAGCCAAGAGGTTAGCGGGAGCACAGATACGCAGTATTTT	CASSQEVSGSTDTQYF
TRBV4-1	TRBD2	TRBJ2-7	few	TGCGCCAGCAGCCAAGGACGCGGGAGTCCCTACGAGCAGTACTTC	CASSQGRGSPYEQYF
TRBV4-1	TRBD1	TRBJ1-1	few	TGCGCCAGCAGCCAAACAGGGGGTGGTGAAGCTTTCTTT	CASSQTGGGEAFF
TRBV20-1	TRBD1	TRBJ1-3	-	TGCAGTGCTAGCGGGACAGGTGGAAACACCATATATTTT	CSASGTGGNTIYF
TRBV20-1	TRBD1	TRBJ1-2	-	TGCAGTGCTAGTCCCGGGACAGGAGCTGGCTACACCTTC	CSASPGTGAGYTF
TRBV20-1	TRBD2	TRBJ2-7	few	TGCAGTGCTTATCGCGGGAGTTCGGGTTACGAGCAGTACTTC	CSAYRGSSGYEQYF
TRBV29-1	TRBD1	TRBJ1-1	-	TGCAGCGTAGATCCGGGACAGGGTCGGCCTTTCTTT	CSVDPGQGRPFF
TRBV12-3/TRBV12-4	TRBD2	TRBJ2-7	-	TGTGCCAGCAGACCGGGGGGTACTTCCTACGAGCAGTACTTC	CASRPGGTSYEQYF
TRBV10-3	-	TRBJ2-6	once	TGTGCCATCAGTGAGTCGCCCAGACCCTCTGGGGCCAACGTCCTGACTTTC	CAISESPRPSGANVLTF
TRBV20-1	TRBD2	TRBJ2-1	few	TGCAGTGCTGAACTAGCGGGAACCTACAATGAGCAGTTCTTC	CSAELAGTYNEQFF
TRBV2	-	TRBJ2-1	-	TGTGCCAGCAGTGAATGGGACTCCTACAATGAGCAGTTCTTC	CASSEWDSYNEQFF
TRBV5-1	-	TRBJ1-1	-	TGCGCCAGCAGCTTGAACAGCAACACTGAAGCTTTCTTT	CASSLNSNTEAFF
TRBV7-6	-	TRBJ1-1	-	TGTGCCAGCAGCTTAGGTGGCCTAATGAACACTGAAGCTTTCTTT	CASSLGGLMNTEAFF
TRBV6-2/TRBV6-3	-	TRBJ1-2	few	TGTGCCAGCAGTTACCTGCCTCGGATGGATGGCTATGGCTACACCTTC	CASSYLPRMDGYGYTF
TRBV5-1	TRBD2	TRBJ2-5	few	TGCGCCAGCAGCCCCCGCGGGACTAGCGGAGGGTACCAAGAGACCCAGTACTTC	CASSPRGTSGGYQETQYF
TRBV6-7	-	TRBJ2-3	-	TGTGCCAGCAGTTACTCAACTGAGTTGACTGGGGGGGATACGCAGTATTTT	CASSYSTELTGGDTQYF
TRBV4-3	-	TRBJ2-5	-	TGCGCCAGCAGCCAAGCCCGACAAGTAGAGACCCAGTACTTC	CASSQARQVETQYF
TRBV5-5	TRBD1	TRBJ1-2	-	TGTGCCAGCAGCTTGTTTCTGGGACAGTTGACTGGCTACACCTTC	CASSLFLGQLTGYTF
TRBV29-1	-	TRBJ1-5	-	TGCAGCGTTGGCTGGGCGGGCAATCAGCCCCAGCATTTT	CSVGWAGNQPQHF
TRBV12-3/TRBV12-4	-	TRBJ2-2	few	TGTGCCAGCAGTTTAGGGGGGGCGCCCGGGGAGCTGTTTTTT	CASSLGGAPGELFF
TRBV5-5	-	TRBJ2-1	once	TGTGCCAGCAGCTTTCAGGGGACCAACGAAGCTAATGAGCAGTTCTTC	CASSFQGTNEANEQFF
TRBV24-1	TRBD1	TRBJ1-2	-	TGTGCCACCAGGGGGACAGGGTATGGCTACACCTTC	CATRGTGYGYTF
TRBV5-1	TRBD2	TRBJ2-3	once	TGCGCCAGCGGACGAACTAGCGGGGCAACACCGACGGTTCTTGATACGCAGTATTTT	CASGRTSGATPTVLDTQYF
TRBV11-2	-	TRBJ1-6	-	TGTGCCAGCAGCTTAGACAGGAATTCACCCCTCCACTTT	CASSLDRNSPLHF
TRBV20-1	TRBD2	TRBJ2-3	few	TGCAGTGCTAGAGATCTCGGACTAGCGGGAGCCGCAGATACGCAGTATTTT	CSARDLGLAGAADTQYF
TRBV29-1	TRBD2	TRBJ2-1	many	TGCAGCGTTGATCTAGCGGGAGGGAGGATGGTGCAGTTCTTC	CSVDLAGGRMVQFF
TRBV4-1	TRBD2	TRBJ2-1	few	TGCGCCAGCAGCCGCGGGAGTGAGCAGTTCTTC	CASSRGSEQFF
TRBV18	-	TRBJ2-6	-	TGTGCCAGCTCACCATATTGGGACACCTCTGGGGCCAACGTCCTGACTTTC	CASSPYWDTSGANVLTF
TRBV29-1	-	TRBJ2-2	few	TGCAGCGTTCTCAGGGGTGGCACCGGGGAGCTGTTTTTT	CSVLRGGTGELFF
TRBV7-2	TRBD1	TRBJ2-4	-	TGTGCCAGCAGCTTCAGATCGACAGGGGACCTCAAAAACATTCAGTACTTC	CASSFRSTGDLKNIQYF
TRBV4-1	-	TRBJ2-1	once	TGCGCCAGCAGCCATCTGCCGCCTCGCTCACATGAGCAGTTCTTC	CASSHLPPRSHEQFF
TRBV10-3	-	TRBJ2-7	few	TGTGCCATCAGTGATAGAGAGTCCTCCTACGAGCAGTACTTC	CAISDRESSYEQYF
TRBV27	TRBD2	TRBJ2-5	-	TGTGCCAGCAAGTCTACAGCGGGATGGGAGGAGACCCAGTACTTC	CASKSTAGWEETQYF
TRBV5-1	TRBD1	TRBJ2-5	-	TGCGCCAGCAGCTTGGGGGACAGGGGGTTAGAGACCCAGTACTTC	CASSLGDRGLETQYF
TRBV13	TRBD1	TRBJ2-4	few	TGTGCCAGCAGCTCCGATACCGGGACAGGGGGAGATCTAGCCAAAAACATTCAGTACTTC	CASSSDTGTGGDLAKNIQYF
TRBV11-2	TRBD1	TRBJ1-2	-	TGTGCCAGCAGCTTGGCTGGACAGGGTTCCGGCTATGGCTACACCTTC	CASSLAGQGSGYGYTF
TRBV6-2/TRBV6-3	-	TRBJ2-1	-	TGTGCCAGCATCATGACTCTACTAACACGCAATGAGCAGTTCTTC	CASIMTLLTRNEQFF
TRBV20-1	-	TRBJ2-3	-	TGCAGTGCTACGCCCAGAACCGGGACGCCGAGCACAGATACGCAGTATTTT	CSATPRTGTPSTDTQYF
TRBV4-2	TRBD2	TRBJ2-1	-	TGTGCCAGCAGCCAAGACCAGCGGGAGAGCGATGAGCAGTTCTTC	CASSQDQRESDEQFF
TRBV5-1	-	TRBJ2-5	-	TGCGCCAGCAGCCTGATCGAAGGCGGGGAGACCCAGTACTTC	CASSLIEGGETQYF
TRBV7-8	TRBD1	TRBJ1-6	few	TGTGCCAGCAGCTTGCCCGGGACAGACTCGCCCCTCCACTTT	CASSLPGTDSPLHF
TRBV2	-	TRBJ2-1	-	TGTGCCAGCAGCCCAAGGGGGGTACGTTCCTACAATGAGCAGTTCTTC	CASSPRGVRSYNEQFF
TRBV7-9	TRBD2	TRBJ2-3	-	TGTGCCAGCAGCTTAGGGACTAGCGGGAGATCGTTGACAGATACGCAGTATTTT	CASSLGTSGRSLTDTQYF
TRBV30	-	TRBJ2-2	-	TGTGCCTGGAGTGTCCTCCCCGCCGGGGAGCTGTTTTTT	CAWSVLPAGELFF
TRBV7-9	TRBD1	TRBJ1-1	-	TGTGCCAGCAGGCTACAGGGGGCGAACACTGAAGCTTTCTTT	CASRLQGANTEAFF